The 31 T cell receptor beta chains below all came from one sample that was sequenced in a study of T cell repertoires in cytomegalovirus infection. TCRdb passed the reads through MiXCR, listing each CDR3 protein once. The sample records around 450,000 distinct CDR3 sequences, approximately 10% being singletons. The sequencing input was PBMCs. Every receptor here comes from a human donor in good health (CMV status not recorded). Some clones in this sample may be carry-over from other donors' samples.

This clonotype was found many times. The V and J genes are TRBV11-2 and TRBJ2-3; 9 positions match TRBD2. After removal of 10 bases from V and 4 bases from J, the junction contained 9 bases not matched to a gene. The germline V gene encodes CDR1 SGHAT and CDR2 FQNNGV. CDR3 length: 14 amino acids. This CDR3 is CATEGLASADTQYF. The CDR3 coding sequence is TGTGCCACCGAGGGACTAGCAAGCGCAGATACGCAGTATTTT. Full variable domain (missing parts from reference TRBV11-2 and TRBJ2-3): EAGVAQSPRYKIIEKRQSVAFWCNPISGHATLYWYQQILGQGPKLLIQFQNNGVVDDSQLPKDRFSAERLKGVDSTLKIQPAKLEDSAVYLCATEGLASADTQYFGPGTRLTVL.

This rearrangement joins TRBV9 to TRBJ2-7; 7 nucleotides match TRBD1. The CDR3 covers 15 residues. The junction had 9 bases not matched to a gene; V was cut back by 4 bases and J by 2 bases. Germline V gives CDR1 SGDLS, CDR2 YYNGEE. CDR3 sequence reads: CASSPPGTDAYEQYF. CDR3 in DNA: TGTGCCAGCAGCCCACCCGGGACAGATGCCTACGAGCAGTACTTC. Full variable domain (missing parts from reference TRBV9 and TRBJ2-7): DSGVTQTPKHLITATGQRVTLRCSPRSGDLSVYWYQQSLDQGLQFLIQYYNGEERAKGNILERFSAQQFPDLHSELNLSSLELGDSALYFCASSPPGTDAYEQYFGPGTRLTVT.

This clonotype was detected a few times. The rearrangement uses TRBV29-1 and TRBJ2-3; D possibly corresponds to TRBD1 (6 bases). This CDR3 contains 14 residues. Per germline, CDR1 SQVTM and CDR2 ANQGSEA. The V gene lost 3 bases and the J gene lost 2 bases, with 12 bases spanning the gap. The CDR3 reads CSVEAGAHTDTQYF. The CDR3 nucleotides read TGCAGCGTTGAGGCAGGGGCCCACACAGATACGCAGTATTTT.

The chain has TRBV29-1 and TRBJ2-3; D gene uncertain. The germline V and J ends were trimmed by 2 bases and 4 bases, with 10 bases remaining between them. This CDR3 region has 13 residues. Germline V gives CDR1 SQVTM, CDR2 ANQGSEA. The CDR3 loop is CSVESAPPDTQYF. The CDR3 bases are TGCAGCGTTGAATCGGCTCCGCCAGATACGCAGTATTTT.

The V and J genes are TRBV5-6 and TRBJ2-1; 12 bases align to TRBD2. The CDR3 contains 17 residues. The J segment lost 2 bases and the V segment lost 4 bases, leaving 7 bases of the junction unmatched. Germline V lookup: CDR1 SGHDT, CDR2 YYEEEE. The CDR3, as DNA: TGTGCCAGCAGCCCTGGACTAGCGGGAATGGCCTACAATGAGCAGTTCTTC. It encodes CASSPGLAGMAYNEQFF.

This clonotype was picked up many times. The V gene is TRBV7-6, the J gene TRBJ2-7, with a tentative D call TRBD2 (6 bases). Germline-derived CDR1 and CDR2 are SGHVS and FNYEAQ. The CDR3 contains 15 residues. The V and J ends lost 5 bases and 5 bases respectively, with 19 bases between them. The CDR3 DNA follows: TGTGCCAGCAGCCGCGCAGGGAGGCCCCCAAACGAGCAGTACTTC. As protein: CASSRAGRPPNEQYF.

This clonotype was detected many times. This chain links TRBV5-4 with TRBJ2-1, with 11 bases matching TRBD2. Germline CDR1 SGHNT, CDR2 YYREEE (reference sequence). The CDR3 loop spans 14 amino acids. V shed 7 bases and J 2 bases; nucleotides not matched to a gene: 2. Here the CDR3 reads CASRGLAAYNEQFF. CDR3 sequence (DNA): TGTGCCAGCCGGGGACTAGCGGCCTACAATGAGCAGTTCTTC.

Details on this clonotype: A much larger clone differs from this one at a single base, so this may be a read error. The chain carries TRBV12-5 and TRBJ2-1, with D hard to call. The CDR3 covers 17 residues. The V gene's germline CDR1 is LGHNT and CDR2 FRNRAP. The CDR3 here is CASSLSILLTGYNEQFF. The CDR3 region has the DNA TGTGCTAGTAGTTTAAGTATTCTTCTCACCGGCTACAATGAGCAGTTCTTC.

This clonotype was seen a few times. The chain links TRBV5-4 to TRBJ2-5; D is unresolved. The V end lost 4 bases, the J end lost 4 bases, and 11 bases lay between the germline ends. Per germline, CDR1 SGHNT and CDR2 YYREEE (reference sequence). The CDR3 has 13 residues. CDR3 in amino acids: CASSPEWAETQYF. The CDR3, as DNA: TGTGCCAGCAGCCCGGAGTGGGCAGAGACCCAGTACTTC.

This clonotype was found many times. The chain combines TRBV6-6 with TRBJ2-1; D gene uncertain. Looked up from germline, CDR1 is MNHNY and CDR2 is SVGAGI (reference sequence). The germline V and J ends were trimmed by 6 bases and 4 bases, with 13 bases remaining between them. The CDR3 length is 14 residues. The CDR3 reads CASSFEVTYNEQFF. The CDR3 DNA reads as TGTGCCAGCAGCTTCGAAGTAACTTACAATGAGCAGTTCTTC.

CDR3 DNA: TGTGCCAGCAGCTTGGCCCCGGGGGGTCGATCCTACGAGCGATACTTC. Translation: CASSLAPGGRSYERYF. This rearrangement joins TRBV5-4 to TRBJ2-7, with 7 bases aligning to TRBD2. V gave up 0 bases and J gave up 13 bases; unmatched junction bases: 19. The CDR3 consists of 16 residues. The germline gives CDR1 SGHNT, CDR2 YYREEE (reference sequence).

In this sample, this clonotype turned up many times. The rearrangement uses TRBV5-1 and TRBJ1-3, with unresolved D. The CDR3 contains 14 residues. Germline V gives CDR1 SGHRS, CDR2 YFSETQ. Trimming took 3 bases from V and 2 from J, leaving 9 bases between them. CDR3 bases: TGCGCCAGCAGCTGGGAGGATCCTGGAAACACCATATATTTT. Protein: CASSWEDPGNTIYF.

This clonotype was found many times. CDR3 amino acids: CASMGQGYTEAFF. The CDR3 DNA sequence: TGTGCCAGCATGGGACAGGGGTACACTGAAGCTTTCTTT. The genes are TRBV7-9 and TRBJ1-1; 10 bases are shared with TRBD1. The CDR3 length is 13 residues. V lost 7 bases and J lost 3; bases outside the gene matches: 2. Germline V gives CDR1 SEHNR, CDR2 FQNEAQ (reference sequence).

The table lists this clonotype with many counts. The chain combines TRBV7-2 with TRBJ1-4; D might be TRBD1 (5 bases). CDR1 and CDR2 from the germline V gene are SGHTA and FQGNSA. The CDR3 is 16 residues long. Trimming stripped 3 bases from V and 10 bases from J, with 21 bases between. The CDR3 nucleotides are TGTGCCAGCAGCTTGGGCTGGGACGTGGGGGGAGTAAAACTGTTTTTT. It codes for CASSLGWDVGGVKLFF.

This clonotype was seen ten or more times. DNA of the CDR3: TGTGCCAGCAGAGGGGGTTGGGACAATAATTCACCCCTCCACTTT. It encodes CASRGGWDNNSPLHF. This sequence joins TRBV12-3 or TRBV12-4 and TRBJ1-6, with a possible D match to TRBD1 (6 bases). CDR3 length equals 15 residues. V was cut by 6 bases and J by 5 bases, with 14 bases left in between.

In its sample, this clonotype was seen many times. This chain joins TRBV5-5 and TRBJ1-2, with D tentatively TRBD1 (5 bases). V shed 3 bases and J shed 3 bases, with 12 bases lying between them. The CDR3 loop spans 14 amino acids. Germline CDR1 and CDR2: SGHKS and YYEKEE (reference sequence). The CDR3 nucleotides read TGTGCCAGCAGCTCCCACGGGACGGACTATGGCTACACCTTC. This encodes CASSSHGTDYGYTF.

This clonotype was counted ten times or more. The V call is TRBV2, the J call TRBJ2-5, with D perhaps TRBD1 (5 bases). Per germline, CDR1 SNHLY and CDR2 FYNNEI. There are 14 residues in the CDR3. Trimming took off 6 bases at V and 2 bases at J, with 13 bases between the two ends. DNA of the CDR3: TGTGCCAGCAGGGATCGGACATCTCAAGAGACCCAGTACTTC. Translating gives CASRDRTSQETQYF.

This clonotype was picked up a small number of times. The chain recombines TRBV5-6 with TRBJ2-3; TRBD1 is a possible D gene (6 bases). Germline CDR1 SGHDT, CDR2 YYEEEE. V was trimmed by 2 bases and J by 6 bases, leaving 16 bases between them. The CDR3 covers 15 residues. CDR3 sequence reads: CASSFYTGTRDTQYF. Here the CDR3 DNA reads TGTGCCAGCAGCTTTTACACCGGGACACGGGATACGCAGTATTTT.

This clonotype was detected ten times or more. Here the CDR3 reads CASSLVLAGGHTDTQYF. CDR3 coding DNA: TGTGCCAGCAGCTTAGTATTAGCGGGGGGTCACACAGATACGCAGTATTTT. The genes are TRBV11-2 and TRBJ2-3; 10 positions agree with TRBD2. The junction had 6 bases not matched to a gene; V was cut back by 1 base and J by 2 bases. The CDR3 consists of 17 residues. Germline V lookup: CDR1 SGHAT, CDR2 FQNNGV.

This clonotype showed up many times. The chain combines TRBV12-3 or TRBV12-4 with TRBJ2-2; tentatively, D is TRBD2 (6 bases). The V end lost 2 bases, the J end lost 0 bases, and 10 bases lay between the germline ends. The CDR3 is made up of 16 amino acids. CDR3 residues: CASSLSSVANTGELFF. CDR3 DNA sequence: TGTGCCAGCAGTTTATCTAGCGTCGCGAACACCGGGGAGCTGTTTTTT.

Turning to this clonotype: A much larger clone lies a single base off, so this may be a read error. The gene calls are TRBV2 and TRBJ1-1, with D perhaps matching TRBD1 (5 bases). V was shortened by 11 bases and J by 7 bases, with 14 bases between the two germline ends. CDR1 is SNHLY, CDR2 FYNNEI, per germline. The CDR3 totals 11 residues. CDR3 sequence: CAGKLGGEAFF. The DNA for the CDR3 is TGTGCCGGCAAACTGGGGGGTGAAGCTTTCTTT.

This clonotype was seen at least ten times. For the CDR3, the DNA is TGCAGTGCCAGAAGCACAGATACGCAGTATTTT. Protein sequence: CSARSTDTQYF. The chain combines TRBV20-1 with TRBJ2-3, with no clear D. V lost 6 bases, J lost 0 bases, and 4 bases lay in between. Germline CDR1 is DFQATT and CDR2 is SNEGSKA (reference sequence). The CDR3 runs to 11 residues.

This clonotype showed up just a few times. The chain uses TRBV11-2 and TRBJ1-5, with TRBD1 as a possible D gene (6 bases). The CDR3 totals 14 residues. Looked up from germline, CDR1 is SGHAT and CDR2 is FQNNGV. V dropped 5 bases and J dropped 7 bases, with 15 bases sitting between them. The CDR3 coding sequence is TGTGCCAGCAGCCTTCGACAGGTTAGCCAGCCCCAGCATTTT. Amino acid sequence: CASSLRQVSQPQHF.

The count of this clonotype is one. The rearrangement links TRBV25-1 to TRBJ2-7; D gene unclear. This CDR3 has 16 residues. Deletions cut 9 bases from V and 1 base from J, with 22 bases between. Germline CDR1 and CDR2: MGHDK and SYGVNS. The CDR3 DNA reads TGTGCCAGTGAAGGCTCCTGGCCCCGCTCTTCCTACGAGCAGTACTTC. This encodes CASEGSWPRSSYEQYF.

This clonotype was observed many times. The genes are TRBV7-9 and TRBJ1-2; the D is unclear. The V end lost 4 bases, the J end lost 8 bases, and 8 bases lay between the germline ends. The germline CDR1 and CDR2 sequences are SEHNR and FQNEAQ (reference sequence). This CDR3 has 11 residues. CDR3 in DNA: TGTGCCAGCAGCTCCTACGGGGGCTACACCTTC. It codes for CASSSYGGYTF. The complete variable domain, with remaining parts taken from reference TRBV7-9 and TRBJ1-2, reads DTGVSQNPRHKITKRGQNVTFRCDPISEHNRLYWYRQTLGQGPEFLTYFQNEAQLEKSRLLSDRFSAERPKGSFSTLEIQRTEQGDSAMYLCASSSYGGYTFGSGTRLTVV.

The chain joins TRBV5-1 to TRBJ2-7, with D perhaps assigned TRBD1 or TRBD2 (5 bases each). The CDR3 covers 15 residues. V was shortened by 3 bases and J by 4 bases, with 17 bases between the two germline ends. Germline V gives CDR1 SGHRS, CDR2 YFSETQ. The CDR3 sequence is CASSWRFPWGYEQYF. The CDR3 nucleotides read TGCGCCAGCAGCTGGAGGTTCCCCTGGGGGTACGAGCAGTACTTC.

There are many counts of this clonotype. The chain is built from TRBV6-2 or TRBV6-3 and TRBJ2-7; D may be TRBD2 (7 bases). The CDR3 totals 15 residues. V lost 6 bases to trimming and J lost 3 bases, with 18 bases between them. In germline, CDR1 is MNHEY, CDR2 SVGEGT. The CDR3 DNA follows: TGTGCCAGCAGGTCTGCGGGGGCCAGCCTCTACGAGCAGTACTTC. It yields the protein CASRSAGASLYEQYF.

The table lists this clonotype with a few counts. The CDR3 DNA reads TGTGCCAGCAGTTCCCGAATCCGACAGGGCAGTCAGCCCCAGCATTTT. Encoded protein: CASSSRIRQGSQPQHF. V is TRBV28 and J is TRBJ1-5; 7 nucleotides line up with TRBD1. V lost 4 bases and J lost 6; bases outside the gene matches: 12. The CDR3 loop spans 16 amino acids. Germline V gives CDR1 MDHEN, CDR2 SYDVKM.

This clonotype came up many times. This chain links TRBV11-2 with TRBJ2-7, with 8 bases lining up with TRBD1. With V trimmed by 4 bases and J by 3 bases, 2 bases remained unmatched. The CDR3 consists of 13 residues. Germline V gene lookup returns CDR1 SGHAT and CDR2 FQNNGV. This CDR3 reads CASSWDRNYEQYF. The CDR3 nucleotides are TGTGCCAGCAGCTGGGACAGGAACTACGAGCAGTACTTC.

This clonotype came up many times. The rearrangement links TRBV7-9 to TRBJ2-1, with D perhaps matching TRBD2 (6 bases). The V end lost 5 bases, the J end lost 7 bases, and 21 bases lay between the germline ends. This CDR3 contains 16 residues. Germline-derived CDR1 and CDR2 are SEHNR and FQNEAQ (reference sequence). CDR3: CASSTWDSLKRNEQFF. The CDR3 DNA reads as TGTGCCAGCAGCACTTGGGACTCCCTAAAACGAAATGAGCAGTTCTTC.

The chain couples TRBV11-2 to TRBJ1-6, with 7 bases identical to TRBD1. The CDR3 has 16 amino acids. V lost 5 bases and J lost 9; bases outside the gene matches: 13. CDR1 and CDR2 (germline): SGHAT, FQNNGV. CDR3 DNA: TGTGCCAGCAGCCTAGGGACAGCTATACTTTCTTCACCCCTCCACTTT. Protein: CASSLGTAILSSPLHF.